What follows are 6 T cell receptor beta chains derived from one specimen sequenced in a study of preoperative IRX-2 immunotherapy in early breast cancer (dated by TCRdb to 2018 to 2020). Libraries came from the immunoSEQ multiplex PCR assay. Sourced from immuneACCESS, this table was stored by TCRdb with only in-frame sequences that have V and J called. A share of the clones is absent; for the studies checked, an unresolved V gene accounts for under half, and the remainder has no known explanation. The sample contains roughly 30,000 clones, 82% of them found a single time. The ten top clones hold 3% to 3.5% of the sample. What this sample's treatment or condition label stands for: preoperative locoregional IRX-2 cytokine immunotherapy. The biological material was taken from a patient treated with IRX-2 immunotherapy. Receptors were obtained from a human donor with breast cancer.

The J gene is TRBJ1-1, the V gene TRBV19; a possible D gene is TRBD1 (5 bases). With 1 base removed from V and 7 bases from J, the gap between germline ends came to 10 bases. Germline assignment: CDR1 LNHDA and CDR2 SQIVND (reference sequence). The CDR3 covers 13 residues. This CDR3 reads CASSIGQGGEAFF. The CDR3 region has the DNA TGTGCCAGTAGTATAGGGCAGGGAGGTGAAGCTTTCTTT.

J is TRBJ1-3 and V is TRBV7-8; D gene uncertain. This CDR3 comprises 15 residues. V lost 5 bases, J lost 1 base, and 12 bases lay in between. The germline V gene has CDR1 SGHVS and CDR2 FQNEAQ. The DNA for the CDR3 is TGTGCCAGCAGCCAAGAAGGAGTTTCTGGAAACACCATATATTTT. It codes for CASSQEGVSGNTIYF.

V usage is TRBV28 and J usage is TRBJ1-2; D possibly corresponds to TRBD1 (6 bases). Germline-derived CDR1 and CDR2 are MDHEN and SYDVKM. Trimming stripped 3 bases from V and 4 bases from J, with 9 bases between. The CDR3 is made up of 13 amino acids. The CDR3 DNA reads as TGTGCCAGCAGTTTGAAGGACAGCTATGGCTACACCTTC. It translates to CASSLKDSYGYTF.

This clone was seen a handful of times. The V and J genes are TRBV15 and TRBJ1-1; no clear D. The CDR3 spans 15 residues. The V gene lost 3 bases and the J gene lost 2 bases, with 13 bases spanning the gap. In germline, CDR1 is LNHNV, CDR2 YYDKDF (reference sequence). In nucleotides, the CDR3 is TGTGCCACCAGCAGCTTGGAGGGCGCAAACACTGAAGCTTTCTTT. It codes for CATSSLEGANTEAFF.

This clone has just one count. The rearrangement uses TRBV6-8 and TRBJ2-1; 7 positions match TRBD1. Germline loops: CDR1 MNHGY, CDR2 SAAAGT. The CDR3 sequence is 15 residues long. V gave up 10 bases and J gave up 6 bases; unmatched junction bases: 15. CDR3 region: CAISFDRAGGNEQFF. In nucleotides, the CDR3 is TGTGCCATCAGCTTCGACAGGGCTGGGGGCAATGAGCAGTTCTTC.

The J gene is TRBJ2-3, the V gene TRBV9; D gene unclear. Germline loops: CDR1 SGDLS, CDR2 YYNGEE. This CDR3 comprises 13 residues. Trimming left V 2 bases short and J 4 bases short, with 8 bases between. CDR3 bases: TGTGCCAGCAGCGTGGATGTGGCAGATACGCAGTATTTT. Amino acid sequence: CASSVDVADTQYF.